The clone carrying this T cell receptor beta chain was observed a few times. The antigen is not known. This specimen comes from a study of regulatory T cells in long-lasting Graves disease. Arm-PCR of CDR3 regions with iRepertoire HTBI primers generated TCR beta libraries. Each CDR3 protein is one row after TCRdb ran MiXCR on the multiplex PCR reads. The sample contains about 660,000 distinct CDR3 sequences, 25% to 30% of which appear only once. CDR1 and CDR2 from the germline V gene are KGHDR and SFDVKD. The CDR3 covers 18 residues. Trimming cost V 2 bases and J 1 base; bases outside gene matches: 8. Time point defined: persistent/refractory GD, antithyroid drugs over 5 years with positive TRAb. PBMC RNA served as the TCR library source. The patients were drawn from one endocrinology department in Xi'an, China. Overall study findings and caveats: TCR diversity in persistent Graves' patients was below that of newly diagnosed ones.

This rearrangement joins TRBV24-1 to TRBJ1-1, with 11 bases fitting TRBD1. Sequencing used peripheral blood mononuclear cells (PBMCs), obtained when the disease was refractory, from a patient treated with antithyroid drugs. This clonotype originated in a female donor with Graves disease. The CDR3, as DNA: TGTGCCACCAGTGATTCGCGCCGGACAGGGGGCAGGAACACTGAAGCTTTCTTT. The encoded protein is CATSDSRRTGGRNTEAFF.